The subject of this entry is one T cell receptor beta chain. As processed by the authors: Nucleated cell number was recorded as an estimate derived from reference gene primer amplification. This table comes from immunoSEQ multiplex PCR, and its TCRdb copy is limited to in-frame clones, with some not included. V and J calls and clone size are as listed in that table; D and trimming were resolved from the DNA. The data contain about 120,000 clones, about 74% of them singletons. The data derive from a study of blood T cell repertoires in COVID-19. About the study: The origin of the acute and convalescent COVID-19 samples was the United States, Italy and Spain.

The CDR3 totals 14 residues. The trim removed 7 bases at V and 3 bases at J, leaving 5 bases unmatched. The germline CDR1 and CDR2 sequences are MDHEN and SYDVKM. Sequenced material: peripheral blood. The rearrangement joins TRBV28 to TRBJ2-7, with TRBD2 matching 11 bases. The receptor was isolated from a man aged 65-85 years with acute or convalescent COVID-19. CDR3 nucleotides: TGTGCCAGCACCCCTCTAGCGGGAGGCTACGAGCAGTACTTC. Its translation: CASTPLAGGYEQYF.